Listed below are T cell receptor beta chains from one sample, sequenced in a study of human T cells and chemical hapten exposure. TCRdb reprocessed the RACE reads with MiXCR, giving one entry per CDR3 protein. This table holds tens of thousands of distinct CDR3 sequences, roughly a tenth found once. Sequenced material: whole blood, taken in connection with sensitization to the hapten diphenylcyclopropenone (DPC). These receptors were collected from a woman younger than 45 with alopecia areata. Some clones in this sample may be carry-over from other donors' samples. CDR3s include the opening cysteine and the closing phenylalanine or tryptophan. Each record gives: clone size, V gene, D gene, J gene, CDR3 DNA, CDR3 protein. The D gene is left open where the match is weak. The size of a clone is reported for some rows only, either as once, few or many, or as a class for expanded clones.

NA	TRBV7-2	NA	TRBJ2-7	TGTGCCAGCAGCTTAGCCAGGGAGTACGAGCAGTACTTC	CASSLAREYEQYF
NA	TRBV28	NA	TRBJ2-7	TGTGCCAGCAGTTCCGGGACGGTAAACTTC	CASSSGTVNF
few	TRBV28	NA	TRBJ2-3	TGTGCCAGCAGTTTATATCAGGGCTCGGATACGCAGTATTTT	CASSLYQGSDTQYF
many	TRBV6-1	NA	TRBJ2-1	TGTGCCAGCAGTGAATCGGGGGGCGCCTACAATGAGCAGTTCTTC	CASSESGGAYNEQFF
many	TRBV30	TRBD2	TRBJ2-5	TGTGCCTGGAGGAGACTAGCGGACCAAGAGACCCAGTACTTC	CAWRRLADQETQYF
few	TRBV29-1	NA	TRBJ2-5	TGCAGCGTTGCGGAGGGACAAGAGACCCAGTACTTC	CSVAEGQETQYF
many	TRBV20-1	NA	TRBJ2-1	TGCAGTGCTAGGAGAGACTCGTTCGGGTACAATGAGCAGTTCTTC	CSARRDSFGYNEQFF
few	TRBV10-3	NA	TRBJ1-5	TGTGCCATCAGAAGGACAGAAAATCAGCCCCAGCATTTT	CAIRRTENQPQHF
few	TRBV5-1	NA	TRBJ1-2	TGCGCCAGCAGCTCGACAGGAATGAGCGGCTACACCTTC	CASSSTGMSGYTF
NA	TRBV28	NA	TRBJ1-2	TGTGCCAGCAGTTTATCGCGGCTGCTCTATGGCTACACCTTC	CASSLSRLLYGYTF
NA	TRBV5-1	NA	TRBJ2-2	TGCGCCAGCAGCTTCGTCCCAGGGGAGACCGGGGAGCTGTTTTTT	CASSFVPGETGELFF